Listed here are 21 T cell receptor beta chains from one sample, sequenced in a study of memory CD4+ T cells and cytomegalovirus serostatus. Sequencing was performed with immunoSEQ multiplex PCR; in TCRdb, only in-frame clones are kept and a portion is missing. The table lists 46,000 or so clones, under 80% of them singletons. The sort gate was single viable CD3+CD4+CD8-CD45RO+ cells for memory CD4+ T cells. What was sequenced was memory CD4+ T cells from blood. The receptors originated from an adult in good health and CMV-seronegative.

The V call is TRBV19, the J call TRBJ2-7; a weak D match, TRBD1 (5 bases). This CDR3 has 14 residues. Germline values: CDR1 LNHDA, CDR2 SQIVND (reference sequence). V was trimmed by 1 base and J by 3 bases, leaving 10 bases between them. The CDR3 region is CASSIGAGRYEQYF. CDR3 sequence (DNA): TGTGCCAGTAGTATAGGGGCAGGGCGCTACGAGCAGTACTTC.

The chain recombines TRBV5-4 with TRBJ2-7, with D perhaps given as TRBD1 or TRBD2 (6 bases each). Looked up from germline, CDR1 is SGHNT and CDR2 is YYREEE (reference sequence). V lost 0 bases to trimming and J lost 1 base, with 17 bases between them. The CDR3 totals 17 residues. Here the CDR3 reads CASSLGWGRGTSYEQYF. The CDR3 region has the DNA TGTGCCAGCAGCTTGGGCTGGGGGCGGGGAACTTCCTACGAGCAGTACTTC.

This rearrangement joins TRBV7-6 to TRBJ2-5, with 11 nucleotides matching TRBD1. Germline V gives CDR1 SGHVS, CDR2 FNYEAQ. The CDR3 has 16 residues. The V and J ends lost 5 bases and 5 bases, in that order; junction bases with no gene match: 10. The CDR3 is CASSPGQGAPVETQYF. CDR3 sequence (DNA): TGTGCCAGCAGCCCCGGACAGGGGGCACCCGTGGAGACCCAGTACTTC.

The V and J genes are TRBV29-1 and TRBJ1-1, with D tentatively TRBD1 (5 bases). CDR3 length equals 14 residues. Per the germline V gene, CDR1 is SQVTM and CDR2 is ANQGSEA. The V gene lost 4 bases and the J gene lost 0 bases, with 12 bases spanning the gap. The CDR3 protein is CSVAVAGMNTEAFF. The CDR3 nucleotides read TGCAGCGTTGCGGTGGCAGGGATGAACACTGAAGCTTTCTTT.

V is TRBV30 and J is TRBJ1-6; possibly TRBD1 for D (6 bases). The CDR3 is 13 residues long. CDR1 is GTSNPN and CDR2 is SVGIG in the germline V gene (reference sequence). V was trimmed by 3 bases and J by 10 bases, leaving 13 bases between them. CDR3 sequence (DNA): TGTGCCTGGAGCAAAGGGGGGGACTCACCCCTCCACTTT. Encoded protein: CAWSKGGDSPLHF.

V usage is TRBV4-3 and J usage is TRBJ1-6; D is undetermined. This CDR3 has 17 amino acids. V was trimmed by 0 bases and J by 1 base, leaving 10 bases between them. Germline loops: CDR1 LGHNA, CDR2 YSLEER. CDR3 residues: CASSQDLLQSYNSPLHF. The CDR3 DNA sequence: TGCGCCAGCAGCCAAGATCTCTTACAGTCCTATAATTCACCCCTCCACTTT.

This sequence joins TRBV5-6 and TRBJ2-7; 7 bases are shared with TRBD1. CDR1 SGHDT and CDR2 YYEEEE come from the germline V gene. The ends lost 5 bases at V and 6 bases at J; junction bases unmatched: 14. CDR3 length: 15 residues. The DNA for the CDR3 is TGTGCCAGCAGGCCCCCCGACAGGGACGCCGGCGAGCAGTACTTC. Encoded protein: CASRPPDRDAGEQYF.

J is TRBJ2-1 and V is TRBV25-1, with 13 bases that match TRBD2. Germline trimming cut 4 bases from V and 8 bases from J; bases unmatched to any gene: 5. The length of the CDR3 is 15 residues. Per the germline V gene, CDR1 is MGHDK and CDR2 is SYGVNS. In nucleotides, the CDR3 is TGTGCCAGCAGTGGGGGACTAGCGGGGTTCCATGAGCAGTTCTTC. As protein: CASSGGLAGFHEQFF.

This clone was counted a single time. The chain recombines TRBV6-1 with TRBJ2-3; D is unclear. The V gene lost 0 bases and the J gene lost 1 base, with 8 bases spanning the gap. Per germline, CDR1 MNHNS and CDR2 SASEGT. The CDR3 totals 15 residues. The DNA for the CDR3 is TGTGCCAGCAGTGAAGCTCAGTTCGGCACAGATACGCAGTATTTT. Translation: CASSEAQFGTDTQYF.

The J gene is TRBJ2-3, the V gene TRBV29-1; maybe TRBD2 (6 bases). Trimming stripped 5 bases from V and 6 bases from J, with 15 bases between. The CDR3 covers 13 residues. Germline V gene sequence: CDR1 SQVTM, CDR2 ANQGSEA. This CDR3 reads CSVFWGVGDTQYF. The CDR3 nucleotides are TGCAGCGTTTTTTGGGGGGTCGGTGATACGCAGTATTTT.

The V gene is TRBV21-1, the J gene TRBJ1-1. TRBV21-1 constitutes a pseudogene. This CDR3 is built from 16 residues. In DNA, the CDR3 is TGTGCCAGCAGCAAAGCCAGCCGAACAATGAACACTGAAGCTTTCTTT. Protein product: CASSKASRTMNTEAFF.

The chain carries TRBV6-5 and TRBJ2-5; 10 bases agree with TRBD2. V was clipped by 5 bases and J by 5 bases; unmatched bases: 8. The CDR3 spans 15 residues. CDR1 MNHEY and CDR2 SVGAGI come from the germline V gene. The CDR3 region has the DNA TGTGCCAGCAGTCCCCCTGGGACTAGCGTGGAGACCCAGTACTTC. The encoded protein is CASSPPGTSVETQYF.

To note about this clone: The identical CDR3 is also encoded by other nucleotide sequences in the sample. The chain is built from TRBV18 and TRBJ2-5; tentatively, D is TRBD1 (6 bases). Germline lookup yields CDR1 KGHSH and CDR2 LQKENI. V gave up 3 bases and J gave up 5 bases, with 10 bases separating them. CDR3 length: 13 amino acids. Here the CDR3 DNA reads TGTGCCAGCTCACCGGGGCAGGGGGAGACCCAGTACTTC. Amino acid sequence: CASSPGQGETQYF.

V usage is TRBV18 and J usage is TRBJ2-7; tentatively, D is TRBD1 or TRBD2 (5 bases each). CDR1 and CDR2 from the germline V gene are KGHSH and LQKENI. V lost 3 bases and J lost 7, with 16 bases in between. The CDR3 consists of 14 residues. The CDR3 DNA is TGTGCCAGCTCACCGCCTCAGGGTACGGGGGAGCAGTACTTC. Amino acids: CASSPPQGTGEQYF.

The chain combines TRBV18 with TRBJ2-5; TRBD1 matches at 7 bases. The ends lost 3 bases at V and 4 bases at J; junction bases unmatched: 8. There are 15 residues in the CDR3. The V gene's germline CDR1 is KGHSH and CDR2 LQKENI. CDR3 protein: CASSPQRQGPETQYF. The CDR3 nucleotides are TGTGCCAGCTCACCCCAACGACAGGGTCCAGAGACCCAGTACTTC.

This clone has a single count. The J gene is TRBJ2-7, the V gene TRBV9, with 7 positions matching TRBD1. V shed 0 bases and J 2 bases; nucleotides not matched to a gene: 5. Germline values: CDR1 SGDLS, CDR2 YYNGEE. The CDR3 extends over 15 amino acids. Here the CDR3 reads CASSVEGAGTYEQYF. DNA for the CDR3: TGTGCCAGCAGCGTAGAGGGGGCGGGTACCTACGAGCAGTACTTC.

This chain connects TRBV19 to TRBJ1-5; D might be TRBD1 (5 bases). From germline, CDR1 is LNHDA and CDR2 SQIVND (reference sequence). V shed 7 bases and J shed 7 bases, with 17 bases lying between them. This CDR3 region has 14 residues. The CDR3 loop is CASNSGQLWQPQHF. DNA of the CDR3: TGTGCCAGTAATTCAGGGCAATTATGGCAGCCCCAGCATTTT.

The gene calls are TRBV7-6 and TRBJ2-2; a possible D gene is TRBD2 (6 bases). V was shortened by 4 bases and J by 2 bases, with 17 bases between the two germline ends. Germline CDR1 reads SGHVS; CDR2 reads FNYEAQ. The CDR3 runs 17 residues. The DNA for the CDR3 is TGTGCCAGCAGCTACCGGGGACTGGGTAGAAACACCGGGGAGCTGTTTTTT. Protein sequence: CASSYRGLGRNTGELFF.

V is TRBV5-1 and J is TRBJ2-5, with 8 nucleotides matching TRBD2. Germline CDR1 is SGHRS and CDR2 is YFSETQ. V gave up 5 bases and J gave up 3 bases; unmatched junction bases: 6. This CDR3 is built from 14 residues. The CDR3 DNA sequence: TGCGCCAGCAGGTCGCCAGCGGGAGAAGAGACCCAGTACTTC. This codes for CASRSPAGEETQYF.

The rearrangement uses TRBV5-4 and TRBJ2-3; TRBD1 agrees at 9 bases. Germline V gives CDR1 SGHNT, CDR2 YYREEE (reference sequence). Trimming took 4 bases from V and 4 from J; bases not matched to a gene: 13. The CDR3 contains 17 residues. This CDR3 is CASSRDREGVRADTQYF. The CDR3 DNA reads TGTGCCAGCAGCCGGGACAGGGAAGGGGTGAGGGCAGATACGCAGTATTTT. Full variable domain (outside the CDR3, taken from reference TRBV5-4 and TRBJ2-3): ETGVTQSPTHLIKTRGQQVTLRCSSQSGHNTVSWYQQALGQGPQFIFQYYREEENGRGNFPPRFSGLQFPNYSSELNVNALELDDSALYLCASSRDREGVRADTQYFGPGTRLTVL.

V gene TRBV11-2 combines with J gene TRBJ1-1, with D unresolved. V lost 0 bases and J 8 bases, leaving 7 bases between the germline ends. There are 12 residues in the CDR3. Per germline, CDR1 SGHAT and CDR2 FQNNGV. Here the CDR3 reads CASSLDTTEAFF. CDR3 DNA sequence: TGTGCCAGCAGCTTAGATACAACAGAAGCTTTCTTT.